The 15 T cell receptor beta chains listed next were all sequenced from one sample in a study of T-cell reconstitution after alpha-beta-depleted transplantation in children. For TCRbeta, the library was prepared with unique molecular identifiers. MiXCR, run by TCRdb on the PCR reads, gives a single entry per CDR3 protein. The table lists about 300,000 distinct CDR3 sequences, around 10% of them singletons. The specimen comprised PBMCs, sampled before TCRalphabeta/CD19-depleted stem cell transplant. Receptors were obtained from a boy in the first two years of life with acute myeloid leukemia, due to receive a stem cell transplant.

This sequence joins TRBV4-3 and TRBJ2-5, with TRBD2 as a possible D gene (6 bases). Germline assignment: CDR1 LGHNA and CDR2 YSLEER. The CDR3 extends over 14 amino acids. The V and J ends lost 2 bases and 4 bases respectively, with 11 bases between them. The CDR3 DNA is TGCGCCAGCAGCCAATCGGGAGTGGGAGAGACCCAGTACTTC. It specifies CASSQSGVGETQYF.

There are a few counts of this clonotype. The chain is built from TRBV29-1 and TRBJ2-7; the match to TRBD1 covers 8 bases. The CDR3 loop spans 13 amino acids. CDR1 is SQVTM and CDR2 is ANQGSEA in the germline V gene. With V trimmed by 7 bases and J by 5 bases, 10 bases remained unmatched. The CDR3 region is CSAVGSGGDEQYF. Written as DNA, the CDR3 is TGCAGCGCCGTGGGTTCAGGGGGCGACGAGCAGTACTTC.

This clonotype was seen repeatedly, ten times or more. The rearrangement joins TRBV11-2 to TRBJ2-3, with TRBD2 identical over 10 bases. Germline CDR1 is SGHAT and CDR2 is FQNNGV. Trimming cost V 0 bases and J 2 bases; bases outside gene matches: 8. The CDR3 extends over 18 amino acids. The CDR3 bases are TGTGCCAGCAGCTTAGATAGAGGAGCGGGGGGGAACACAGATACGCAGTATTTT. Translated: CASSLDRGAGGNTDTQYF. Filled out from reference TRBV11-2 and TRBJ2-3, the complete variable domain reads EAGVAQSPRYKIIEKRQSVAFWCNPISGHATLYWYQQILGQGPKLLIQFQNNGVVDDSQLPKDRFSAERLKGVDSTLKIQPAKLEDSAVYLCASSLDRGAGGNTDTQYFGPGTRLTVL.

In this sample, this clonotype turned up a few times. The rearrangement links TRBV20-1 to TRBJ1-2; D remains ambiguous. The germline CDR1 and CDR2 sequences are DFQATT and SNEGSKA (reference sequence). V gave up 0 bases and J gave up 7 bases, with 18 bases separating them. The CDR3 length is 15 residues. Here the CDR3 reads CSARDPWEFSGGYTF. DNA of the CDR3: TGCAGTGCTAGAGACCCGTGGGAGTTTTCGGGTGGCTACACCTTC.

This clonotype was found many times. The V and J genes are TRBV6-1 and TRBJ1-2; D ambiguous. Between the trimmed V and J ends, which lost 6 bases and 4 bases, there was a span of 12 bases. The germline CDR1 and CDR2 sequences are MNHNS and SASEGT. CDR3 length: 13 amino acids. CDR3 residues: CASSRRFPYGYTF. Here the CDR3 DNA reads TGTGCCAGCAGCCGCAGGTTCCCCTATGGCTACACCTTC.

The chain recombines TRBV30 with TRBJ2-7, with a tentative D call TRBD1 (6 bases). Looked up from germline, CDR1 is GTSNPN and CDR2 is SVGIG (reference sequence). The CDR3 is 13 residues long. V dropped 4 bases and J dropped 5 bases, with 15 bases sitting between them. The DNA for the CDR3 is TGTGCCTGGACTTATGGACAGCTTAACGAGCAGTACTTC. It is translated as CAWTYGQLNEQYF.

This clonotype has at least ten counts. The rearrangement links TRBV2 to TRBJ2-7; weak D call: TRBD1 (6 bases). This CDR3 comprises 12 residues. The V gene lost 9 bases and the J gene lost 2 bases, with 11 bases spanning the gap. Looked up from germline, CDR1 is SNHLY and CDR2 is FYNNEI. The CDR3 here is CASRTDAYEQYF. The CDR3, as DNA: TGTGCCAGTCGGACAGACGCCTACGAGCAGTACTTC.

This clonotype appeared many times. The chain combines TRBV20-1 with TRBJ2-1; D perhaps matches TRBD1 (6 bases). This CDR3 comprises 15 residues. Germline values: CDR1 DFQATT, CDR2 SNEGSKA (reference sequence). V lost 0 bases to trimming and J lost 10 bases, with 19 bases between them. The CDR3: CSARDPGQTGLEQFF. The CDR3 bases are TGCAGTGCTAGAGATCCGGGACAAACCGGCCTGGAGCAGTTCTTC.

This clonotype was seen ten or more times. The chain links TRBV6-2 or TRBV6-3 to TRBJ2-7; tentative D call: TRBD2 (5 bases). This CDR3 spans 15 amino acids. The V gene's germline CDR1 is MNHEY and CDR2 SVGEGT. V shed 2 bases and J shed 5 bases, with 16 bases lying between them. CDR3: CASSYGLLTIDEQYF. For the CDR3, the DNA is TGTGCCAGCAGTTACGGACTCCTCACGATCGACGAGCAGTACTTC.

Many counts were recorded for this clonotype. The chain uses TRBV28 and TRBJ2-5; tentatively, D is TRBD1 (5 bases). With 8 bases removed from V and 1 base from J, the gap between germline ends came to 14 bases. The length of the CDR3 is 14 residues. Germline loops: CDR1 MDHEN, CDR2 SYDVKM. CDR3 in amino acids: CASLQPGPQETQYF. DNA for the CDR3: TGTGCCAGCCTTCAACCAGGGCCCCAAGAGACCCAGTACTTC. The full variable domain, rest sourced from reference TRBV28 and TRBJ2-5, is DVKVTQSSRYLVKRTGEKVFLECVQDMDHENMFWYRQDPGLGLRLIYFSYDVKMKEKGDIPEGYSVSREKKERFSLILESASTNQTSMYLCASLQPGPQETQYFGPGTRLLVL.

This clonotype was picked up many times. This chain connects TRBV20-1 to TRBJ2-5; D is possibly TRBD2 (6 bases). The CDR3 has 15 residues. The germline V gene has CDR1 DFQATT and CDR2 SNEGSKA (reference sequence). V lost 5 bases to trimming and J lost 4 bases, with 20 bases between them. Here the CDR3 reads CSARRLVGRIETQYF. The CDR3 nucleotides read TGCAGTGCTCGACGACTAGTCGGCAGGATAGAGACCCAGTACTTC.

This clonotype was found many times. The junction shows a germline mismatch at one end, possibly a read error. The chain recombines TRBV7-7 with TRBJ2-1; TRBD2 might be the D (6 bases). This CDR3 contains 14 residues. In germline, CDR1 is SSHAT, CDR2 FNYEAQ (reference sequence). CDR3 sequence: CASSIRDSLLEQFF. The CDR3 nucleotides read TGTGCTAGCAGCATCCGGGACTCCCTCCTCGAGCAGTTCTTC.

As regards this clonotype: At one boundary the junction diverges from the germline segment, which might be a read error. The J gene is TRBJ2-5, the V gene TRBV25-1; D unclear. The length of the CDR3 is 11 residues. Germline assignment: CDR1 MGHDK and CDR2 SYGVNS. CDR3 DNA sequence: TGTGCCAGCAGTGAATCCGAGAACCAGTACTTC. Protein: CASSESENQYF.

This rearrangement joins TRBV24-1 to TRBJ2-7, with D possibly matching TRBD1 (6 bases). Trimming cost V 2 bases and J 2 bases, with 18 bases left between them. The CDR3 covers 17 residues. The germline V gene encodes CDR1 KGHDR and CDR2 SFDVKD. CDR3: CATSDYAPTTGTYEQYF. CDR3 sequence (DNA): TGTGCCACCAGTGATTATGCCCCTACGACAGGAACCTACGAGCAGTACTTC.

The sample holds a few counts of this clonotype. The chain recombines TRBV5-1 with TRBJ2-1; tentatively, D is TRBD1 (5 bases). V was cut by 0 bases and J by 9 bases, with 13 bases left in between. The germline V gene encodes CDR1 SGHRS and CDR2 YFSETQ. This CDR3 comprises 14 residues. CDR3 loop: CASSLEVVRAEQFF. CDR3 nucleotides: TGCGCCAGCAGCTTGGAGGTAGTCAGGGCTGAGCAGTTCTTC.